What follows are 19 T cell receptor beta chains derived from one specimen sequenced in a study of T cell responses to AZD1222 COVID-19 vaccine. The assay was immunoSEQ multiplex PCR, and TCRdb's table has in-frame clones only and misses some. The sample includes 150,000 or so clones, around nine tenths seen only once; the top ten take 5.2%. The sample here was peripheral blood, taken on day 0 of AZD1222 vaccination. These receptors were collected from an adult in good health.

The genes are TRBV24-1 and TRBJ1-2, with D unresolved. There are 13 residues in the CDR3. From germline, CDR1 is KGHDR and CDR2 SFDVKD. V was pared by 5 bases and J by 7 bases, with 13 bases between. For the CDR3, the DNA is TGTGCCACCAGTGGTGGCGTCCAAGGTGGCTACACCTTC. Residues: CATSGGVQGGYTF.

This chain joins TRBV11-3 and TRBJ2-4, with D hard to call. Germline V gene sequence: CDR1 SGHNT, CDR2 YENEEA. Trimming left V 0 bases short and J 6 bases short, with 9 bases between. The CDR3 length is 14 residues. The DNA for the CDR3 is TGTGCCAGCAGCTTAGATACTGGGTCAAACATTCAGTACTTC. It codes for CASSLDTGSNIQYF.

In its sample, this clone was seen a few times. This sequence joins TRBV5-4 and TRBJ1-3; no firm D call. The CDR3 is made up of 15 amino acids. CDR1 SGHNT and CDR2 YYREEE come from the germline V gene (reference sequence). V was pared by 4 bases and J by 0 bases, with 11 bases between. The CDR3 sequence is CASSIGTASGNTIYF. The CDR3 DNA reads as TGTGCCAGCAGCATTGGTACAGCCTCTGGAAACACCATATATTTT.

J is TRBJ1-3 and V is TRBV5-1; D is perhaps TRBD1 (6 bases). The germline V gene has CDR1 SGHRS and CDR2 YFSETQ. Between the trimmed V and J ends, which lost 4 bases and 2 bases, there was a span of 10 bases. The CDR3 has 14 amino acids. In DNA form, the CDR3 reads TGCGCCAGCAGCCAGAGGGGGGCTGGAAACACCATATATTTT. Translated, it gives CASSQRGAGNTIYF.

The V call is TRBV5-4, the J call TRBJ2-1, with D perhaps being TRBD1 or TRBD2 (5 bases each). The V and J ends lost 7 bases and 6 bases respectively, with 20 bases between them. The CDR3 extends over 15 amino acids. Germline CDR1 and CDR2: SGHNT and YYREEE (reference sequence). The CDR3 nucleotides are TGTGCCAGCTTTGGAAGGGACCCAAGCCCCAATGAGCAGTTCTTC. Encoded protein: CASFGRDPSPNEQFF.

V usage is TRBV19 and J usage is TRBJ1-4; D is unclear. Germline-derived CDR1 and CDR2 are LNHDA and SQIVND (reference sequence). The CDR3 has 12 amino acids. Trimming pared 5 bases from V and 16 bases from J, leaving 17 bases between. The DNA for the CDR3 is TGTGCCAGTAGTCATCGGGAAAGGGTTCCGTTTTTT. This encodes CASSHRERVPFF.

CDR3: CASSPSSGELFF. The CDR3, as DNA: TGTGCCAGCTCACCAAGCTCCGGGGAGCTGTTTTTT. V and J are TRBV18 and TRBJ2-2; D not resolved. Germline V gives CDR1 KGHSH, CDR2 LQKENI. The length of the CDR3 is 12 residues. V lost 2 bases and J lost 6, with 4 bases in between. Full variable domain (missing parts from reference TRBV18 and TRBJ2-2): NAGVMQNPRHLVRRRGQEARLRCSPMKGHSHVYWYRQLPEEGLKFMVYLQKENIIDESGMPKERFSAEFPKEGPSILRIQQVVRGDSAAYFCASSPSSGELFFGEGSRLTVL.

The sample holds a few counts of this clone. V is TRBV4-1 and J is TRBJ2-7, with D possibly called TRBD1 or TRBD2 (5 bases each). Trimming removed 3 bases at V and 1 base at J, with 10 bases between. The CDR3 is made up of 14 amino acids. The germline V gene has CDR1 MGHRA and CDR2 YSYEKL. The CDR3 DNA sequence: TGCGCCAGCAGCCAGGTGTGGGGGTCCTACGAGCAGTACTTC. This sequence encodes CASSQVWGSYEQYF.

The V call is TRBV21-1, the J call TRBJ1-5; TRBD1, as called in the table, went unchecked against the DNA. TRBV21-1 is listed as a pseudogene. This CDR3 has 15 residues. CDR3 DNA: TGTGCCAGCAGCAGCCGGGACAGGGGCAATCAGCCCCAGCATTTT. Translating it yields CASSSRDRGNQPQHF.

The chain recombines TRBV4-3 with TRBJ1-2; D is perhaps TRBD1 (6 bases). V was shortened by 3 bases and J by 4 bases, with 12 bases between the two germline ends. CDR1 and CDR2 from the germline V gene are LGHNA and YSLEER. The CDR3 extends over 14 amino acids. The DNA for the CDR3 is TGCGCCAGCAGCCAGCTCAGGGGCGGCTATGGCTACACCTTC. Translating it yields CASSQLRGGYGYTF.

CDR3 sequence (DNA): TGTGCCAGCAGCCAGACAGAGAGTCGGTCACCCCTCCACTTT. This sequence encodes CASSQTESRSPLHF. V is TRBV11-1 and J is TRBJ1-6; a weak D match, TRBD1 (5 bases). The CDR3 runs 14 residues. Germline assignment: CDR1 SGHAT and CDR2 FQDESV (reference sequence). The V end lost 5 bases, the J end lost 10 bases, and 15 bases lay between the germline ends.

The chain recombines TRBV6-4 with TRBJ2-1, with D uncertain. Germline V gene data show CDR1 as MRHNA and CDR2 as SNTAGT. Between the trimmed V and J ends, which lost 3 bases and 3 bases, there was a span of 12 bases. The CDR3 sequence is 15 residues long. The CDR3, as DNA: TGTGCCAGCAGTGAAGAAGCAACGGGCTACAATGAGCAGTTCTTC. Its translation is CASSEEATGYNEQFF.

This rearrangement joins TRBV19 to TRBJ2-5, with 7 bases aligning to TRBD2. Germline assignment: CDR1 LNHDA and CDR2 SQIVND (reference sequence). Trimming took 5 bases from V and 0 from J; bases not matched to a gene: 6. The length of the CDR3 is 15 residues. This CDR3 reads CASSAGTTYQETQYF. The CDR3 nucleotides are TGTGCCAGTAGTGCCGGGACTACCTACCAAGAGACCCAGTACTTC.

This CDR3 reads CASSYGTGPQHF. CDR3 bases: TGTGCCAGCAGTTACGGGACCGGGCCCCAGCATTTT. The rearrangement joins TRBV12-3 or TRBV12-4 to TRBJ1-5; maybe TRBD1 (5 bases). V was clipped by 4 bases and J by 9 bases, with 10 bases between them. CDR3 length: 12 amino acids.

CDR3 sequence reads: CASSPSPAGGAGEKLFF. The CDR3 region has the DNA TGTGCCAGCAGCCCTTCCCCGGCAGGGGGCGCTGGTGAAAAACTGTTTTTT. The V call is TRBV27, the J call TRBJ1-4; the match to TRBD1 covers 8 bases. Trimming took 6 bases from V and 7 from J; bases not matched to a gene: 16. The CDR3 length is 17 residues. Germline loops: CDR1 MNHEY, CDR2 SMNVEV (reference sequence).

CDR3 nucleotides: TGTGCCAGCAGCTTAGCGCGCGGGTCGGACGGGGAGCTGTTTTTT. Translation: CASSLARGSDGELFF. The chain uses TRBV7-9 and TRBJ2-2, with a tentative D call TRBD2 (5 bases). V shed 0 bases and J shed 7 bases, with 12 bases lying between them. The CDR3 is 15 amino acids. CDR1 SEHNR and CDR2 FQNEAQ come from the germline V gene (reference sequence).

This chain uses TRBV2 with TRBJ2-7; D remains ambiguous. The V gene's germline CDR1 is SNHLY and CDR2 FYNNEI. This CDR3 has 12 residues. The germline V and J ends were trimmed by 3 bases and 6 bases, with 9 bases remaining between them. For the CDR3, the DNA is TGTGCCAGCAGTGAGGTGGTTCCCGAGCAGTACTTC. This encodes CASSEVVPEQYF.

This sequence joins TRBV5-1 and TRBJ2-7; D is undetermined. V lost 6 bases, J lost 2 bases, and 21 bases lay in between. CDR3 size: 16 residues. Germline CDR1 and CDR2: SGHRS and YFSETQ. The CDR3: CASTPLGTMGTYEQYF. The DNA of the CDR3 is TGCGCCAGCACTCCGTTAGGAACCATGGGAACCTACGAGCAGTACTTC.

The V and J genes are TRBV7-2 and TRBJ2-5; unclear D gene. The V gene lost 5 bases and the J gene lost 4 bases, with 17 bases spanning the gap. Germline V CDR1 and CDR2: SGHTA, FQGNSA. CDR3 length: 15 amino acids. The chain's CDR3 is CASSPRGPSGETQYF. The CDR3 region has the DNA TGTGCCAGCAGCCCGCGTGGGCCCTCGGGAGAGACCCAGTACTTC.